This T cell receptor (beta chain) was observed in a study of blood T cell repertoires in COVID-19. TCRdb's copy holds only in-frame clones and misses some; the assay was immunoSEQ multiplex PCR. The repertoire holds roughly 54,000 clones, with roughly nine tenths as singletons. In germline, CDR1 is SGHTA, CDR2 FQGTGA. This CDR3 comprises 19 residues. V was clipped by 0 bases and J by 0 bases, with 19 bases between them. V and J are TRBV7-3 and TRBJ2-3, with TRBD2 as a possible D gene (6 bases). What was sequenced was peripheral blood. This TCR derives from a woman aged 55 to 70 with active or convalescent COVID-19. The CDR3 sequence: CASSLTATSHFASTDTQYF. CDR3 in DNA: TGTGCCAGCAGCTTAACGGCAACTAGCCACTTCGCTAGCACAGATACGCAGTATTTT.